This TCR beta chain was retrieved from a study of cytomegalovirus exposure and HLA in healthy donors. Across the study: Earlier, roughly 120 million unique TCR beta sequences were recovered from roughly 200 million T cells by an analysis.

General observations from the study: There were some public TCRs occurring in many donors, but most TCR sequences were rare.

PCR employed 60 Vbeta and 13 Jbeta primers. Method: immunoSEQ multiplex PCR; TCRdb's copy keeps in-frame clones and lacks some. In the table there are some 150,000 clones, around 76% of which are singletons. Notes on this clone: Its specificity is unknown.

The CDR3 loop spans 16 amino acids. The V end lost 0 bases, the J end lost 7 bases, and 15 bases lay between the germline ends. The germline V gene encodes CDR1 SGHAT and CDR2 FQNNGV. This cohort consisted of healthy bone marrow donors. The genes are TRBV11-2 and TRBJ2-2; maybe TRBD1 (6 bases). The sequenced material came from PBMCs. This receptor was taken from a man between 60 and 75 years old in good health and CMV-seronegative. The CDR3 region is CASSLEDRPAYGELFF. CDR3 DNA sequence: TGTGCCAGCAGCTTAGAGGACAGACCGGCCTACGGGGAGCTGTTTTTT.